These 32 T cell receptor beta chains were all obtained from the same sample, sequenced in a study of blood T cell repertoires in COVID-19. Produced via immunoSEQ multiplex PCR; TCRdb's table is partial and in-frame only. This sample has around 300,000 clones, with about 89% found just once. The specimen was PBMCs or T cells enriched from blood (not recorded which). These receptors were obtained from a woman aged 30 to 39 who had recovered from COVID-19.

This clone was seen only a few times. The chain recombines TRBV6-5 with TRBJ2-4, with a weak D call TRBD1 (5 bases). Germline CDR1 reads MNHEY; CDR2 reads SVGAGI. CDR3 length: 15 amino acids. V lost 2 bases, J lost 6 bases, and 14 bases lay in between. The CDR3 sequence: CASSYAPRAANIQYF. As DNA, the CDR3 is TGTGCCAGCAGTTACGCCCCCAGGGCCGCAAACATTCAGTACTTC.

This sequence joins TRBV24-1 and TRBJ1-5, with TRBD1 matching over 8 bases. Germline V gene sequence: CDR1 KGHDR, CDR2 SFDVKD. Trimming at V came to 9 bases and at J to 3 bases, leaving 6 bases not matched to a gene. The CDR3 contains 14 residues. The CDR3 here is CATQGAGVNQPQHF. The CDR3 DNA reads TGTGCCACCCAGGGGGCCGGGGTCAATCAGCCCCAGCATTTT.

CDR3: CAWSPGTGSNTIYF. Here the CDR3 DNA reads TGTGCCTGGAGTCCCGGGACAGGGAGCAACACCATATATTTT. The V call is TRBV30, the J call TRBJ1-3; TRBD1 matches 9 bases. Losses at the gene ends were 2 bases for V and 7 bases for J; bases not matched to a gene: 6. This CDR3 comprises 14 residues. Germline CDR1 GTSNPN, CDR2 SVGIG (reference sequence).

Points on this clone: Other DNA variants within this sample encode the same CDR3. The gene calls are TRBV27 and TRBJ1-2; 8 nucleotides match TRBD1. Germline CDR1 reads MNHEY; CDR2 reads SMNVEV (reference sequence). V shed 5 bases and J 2 bases; nucleotides not matched to a gene: 4. The CDR3 contains 14 residues. This CDR3 is CASSLQGANYGYTF. As DNA, the CDR3 is TGTGCCAGCAGTCTTCAGGGGGCCAACTATGGCTACACCTTC.

V usage is TRBV4-1 and J usage is TRBJ1-6; D is undetermined. The CDR3 extends over 13 amino acids. Germline CDR1 and CDR2: MGHRA and YSYEKL. The V gene lost 1 base and the J gene lost 10 bases, with 8 bases spanning the gap. CDR3 bases: TGCGCCAGCAGCCAAGTTGAAGCATCACCCCTCCACTTT. This codes for CASSQVEASPLHF.

The chain uses TRBV11-2 and TRBJ1-3; 9 bases are a match to TRBD1. V trimming: 10 bases; J trimming: 0 bases; junction bases outside the gene matches: 10. This CDR3 region has 16 residues. Looked up from germline, CDR1 is SGHAT and CDR2 is FQNNGV. The CDR3 DNA is TGTGCCACCCAGGGGGACAGGGACTACTCTGGAAACACCATATATTTT. Its translation: CATQGDRDYSGNTIYF.

The chain links TRBV10-1 to TRBJ2-3; TRBD2 matches 12 bases. CDR3 size: 20 residues. From germline, CDR1 is WNHNN and CDR2 SYGVQD (reference sequence). V trimming: 3 bases; J trimming: 2 bases; junction bases outside the gene matches: 15. CDR3 DNA sequence: TGCGCCAGCAGTGATCGTGCGAACCCCGGACTAGCGGGAAACACAGATACGCAGTATTTT. The encoded protein is CASSDRANPGLAGNTDTQYF.

This chain joins TRBV27 and TRBJ2-2; no reliable D call. CDR3 size: 13 residues. The germline CDR1 and CDR2 sequences are MNHEY and SMNVEV (reference sequence). Deletions cut 5 bases from V and 2 bases from J, with 6 bases between. In DNA, the CDR3 is TGTGCCAGCAGTAACACAAACACCGGGGAGCTGTTTTTT. Encoded protein: CASSNTNTGELFF.

In nucleotides, the CDR3 is TGTGCCAGCAGCCCTACAGGGTTCTATGGCTACACCTTC. Encoded protein: CASSPTGFYGYTF. The chain carries TRBV7-9 and TRBJ1-2; a weak D match, TRBD1 (6 bases). The V end was cut by 5 bases, the J end by 4 bases, with 11 bases between. CDR1 is SEHNR and CDR2 is FQNEAQ in the germline V gene (reference sequence). CDR3 size: 13 residues.

This rearrangement joins TRBV4-3 to TRBJ1-2; perhaps TRBD1 as D (6 bases). V gave up 0 bases and J gave up 4 bases, with 15 bases separating them. CDR3 length: 16 residues. Germline CDR1 is LGHNA and CDR2 is YSLEER. In DNA form, the CDR3 reads TGCGCCAGCAGCCAAGATCAACAGGGTATAACCTATGGCTACACCTTC. It encodes CASSQDQQGITYGYTF.

In this sample, this clone turned up once. The chain couples TRBV24-1 to TRBJ1-1; 7 bases are shared with TRBD1. The V and J ends lost 2 bases and 8 bases, in that order; junction bases with no gene match: 7. Germline loops: CDR1 KGHDR, CDR2 SFDVKD. The CDR3 is 14 amino acids. The CDR3 DNA is TGTGCCACCAGTGATTCCCGGGACAGACTAGAAGCTTTCTTT. It codes for CATSDSRDRLEAFF.

The chain recombines TRBV16 with TRBJ2-7; D is uncertain. The V gene's germline CDR1 is KGHSY and CDR2 FQNENV. With 0 bases removed from V and 3 bases from J, the gap between germline ends came to 12 bases. The CDR3 has 15 residues. The chain's CDR3 is CASSQSLQLFYEQYF. DNA of the CDR3: TGTGCCAGCAGCCAATCGTTACAGCTTTTCTACGAGCAGTACTTC. The whole variable domain, remainder taken from reference TRBV16 and TRBJ2-7, is GEEVAQTPKHLVRGEGQKAKLYCAPIKGHSYVFWYQQVLKNEFKFLISFQNENVFDETGMPKERFSAKCLPNSPCSLEIQATKLEDSAVYFCASSQSLQLFYEQYFGPGTRLTVT.

This chain connects TRBV19 to TRBJ2-1; TRBD2 aligns across 7 bases. The CDR3 covers 10 residues. CDR1 and CDR2 from the germline V gene are LNHDA and SQIVND (reference sequence). Losses at the gene ends were 11 bases for V and 7 bases for J; bases not matched to a gene: 2. The CDR3 DNA reads as TGTGCCTCCGGGGGGAATGAGCAGTTCTTC. The encoded protein is CASGGNEQFF.

This chain links TRBV5-1 with TRBJ1-2; unclear D gene. There are 15 residues in the CDR3. Germline CDR1 reads SGHRS; CDR2 reads YFSETQ. Trimming took 2 bases from V and 4 from J, leaving 15 bases between them. CDR3 nucleotide sequence: TGCGCCAGCAGCTTCTCCCTCGGCGGGCCCTATGGCTACACCTTC. It translates to CASSFSLGGPYGYTF. Combining the CDR3 with reference TRBV5-1 and TRBJ1-2 gives the whole variable domain KAGVTQTPRYLIKTRGQQVTLSCSPISGHRSVSWYQQTPGQGLQFLFEYFSETQRNKGNFPGRFSGRQFSNSRSEMNVSTLELGDSALYLCASSFSLGGPYGYTFGSGTRLTVV.

This chain's CDR3 is CASSQTGTAIYGYTF. DNA for the CDR3: TGTGCCAGCAGCCAAACCGGGACAGCGATCTATGGCTACACCTTC. The J gene is TRBJ1-2, the V gene TRBV3-1 (or the pseudogene TRBV3-2), with 7 bases aligning to TRBD1. Germline-derived CDR1 and CDR2 are LGHDT and YNNKEL (reference sequence). CDR3 size: 15 residues. V shed 2 bases and J 4 bases; nucleotides not matched to a gene: 7.

J is TRBJ2-2 and V is TRBV10-2, with TRBD1 identical over 10 bases. This CDR3 is built from 15 residues. Losses at the gene ends were 6 bases for V and 5 bases for J; bases not matched to a gene: 6. Germline CDR1 reads WSHSY; CDR2 reads SAAADI. This CDR3 is CASRDRGGSTGELFF. In DNA, the CDR3 is TGCGCCAGCAGGGACAGGGGGGGATCGACCGGGGAGCTGTTTTTT.

This chain connects TRBV18 to TRBJ2-4; TRBD1 matches 7 bases. With 6 bases clipped from V and 0 bases from J, the junction kept 23 bases outside the gene matches. CDR3 length: 21 amino acids. Germline V lookup: CDR1 KGHSH, CDR2 LQKENI. Here the CDR3 reads CASSSRIGQAFLHPAKNIQYF. The CDR3 DNA reads as TGTGCCAGCTCTTCGCGTATAGGACAGGCATTCCTTCACCCAGCCAAAAACATTCAGTACTTC. The entire variable domain, with the rest obtained from reference TRBV18 and TRBJ2-4, is as follows: NAGVMQNPRHLVRRRGQEARLRCSPMKGHSHVYWYRQLPEEGLKFMVYLQKENIIDESGMPKERFSAEFPKEGPSILRIQQVVRGDSAAYFCASSSRIGQAFLHPAKNIQYFGAGTRLSVL.

V gene TRBV12-5 combines with J gene TRBJ1-5; D possibly corresponds to TRBD1 (5 bases). Trimming removed 6 bases from V and 11 bases from J, with 17 bases in between. CDR1 and CDR2 from the germline V gene are LGHNT and FRNRAP. The CDR3 runs to 13 residues. CDR3 region: CASGAGNDRSQHF. CDR3 DNA sequence: TGTGCTAGTGGGGCGGGAAACGACAGATCCCAGCATTTT.

This clone is a singleton in its sample. V usage is TRBV12-3 or TRBV12-4 and J usage is TRBJ1-1; perhaps TRBD1 as D (5 bases). Trimming left V 5 bases short and J 4 bases short, with 8 bases between. CDR3 size: 12 residues. As DNA, the CDR3 is TGTGCCAGCAGTCCCCAGGGCACTGAAGCTTTCTTT. Its protein is CASSPQGTEAFF.

As regards this clone: Additional DNA sequences in this sample encode the identical CDR3. The V and J genes are TRBV20-1 and TRBJ1-1, with D unresolved. The CDR3 runs 11 residues. The germline V gene has CDR1 DFQATT and CDR2 SNEGSKA (reference sequence). V was pared by 6 bases and J by 3 bases, with 8 bases between. The CDR3 sequence: CSASDYTEAFF. Written as DNA, the CDR3 is TGCAGTGCCTCCGACTACACTGAAGCTTTCTTT.

This chain links TRBV6-5 with TRBJ2-3; TRBD1 agrees at 10 bases. The germline V gene has CDR1 MNHEY and CDR2 SVGAGI. The CDR3 totals 13 residues. V lost 6 bases and J lost 6; bases outside the gene matches: 3. The DNA for the CDR3 is TGTGCCAGCAGGGGACAGGGGTGGGATACGCAGTATTTT. It codes for CASRGQGWDTQYF.

V and J are TRBV3-1 (or the pseudogene TRBV3-2) and TRBJ1-2, with D perhaps matching TRBD1 (6 bases). The CDR3 extends over 16 amino acids. Deletions cut 0 bases from V and 3 bases from J, with 14 bases between. Germline assignment: CDR1 LGHDT and CDR2 YNNKEL (reference sequence). The CDR3 region is CASSQEFYRAYYGYTF. The CDR3 region has the DNA TGTGCCAGCAGCCAAGAGTTTTACAGGGCCTACTATGGCTACACCTTC.

The rearrangement joins TRBV5-8 to TRBJ1-2; TRBD1 agrees at 7 bases. The V and J ends lost 4 bases and 7 bases, in that order; junction bases with no gene match: 10. CDR3 length equals 14 residues. Germline V lookup: CDR1 SGHTS, CDR2 YDEGEE. In DNA, the CDR3 is TGTGCCAGCAGCCGGAGACAGGGTTCTAGTGGCTACACCTTC. Encoded protein: CASSRRQGSSGYTF.

The V and J genes are TRBV28 and TRBJ2-7; D possibly corresponds to TRBD1 (6 bases). The CDR3 runs to 13 residues. Germline V gene sequence: CDR1 MDHEN, CDR2 SYDVKM. Trimming left V 2 bases short and J 1 base short, with 6 bases between. The CDR3 region has the DNA TGTGCCAGCAGTTTAGGACAGTCCTACGAGCAGTACTTC. It translates to CASSLGQSYEQYF. Based on the CDR3 plus reference TRBV28 and TRBJ2-7, the full variable domain is DVKVTQSSRYLVKRTGEKVFLECVQDMDHENMFWYRQDPGLGLRLIYFSYDVKMKEKGDIPEGYSVSREKKERFSLILESASTNQTSMYLCASSLGQSYEQYFGPGTRLTVT.

J is TRBJ1-1 and V is TRBV27; weak D call: TRBD1 (5 bases). The CDR3 covers 15 residues. The germline V and J ends were trimmed by 6 bases and 3 bases, with 17 bases remaining between them. Looked up from germline, CDR1 is MNHEY and CDR2 is SMNVEV (reference sequence). CDR3 protein: CASRLTVVSYTEAFF. DNA of the CDR3: TGTGCCAGCAGGTTGACAGTGGTTAGCTACACTGAAGCTTTCTTT.

This chain uses TRBV6-5 with TRBJ1-2; TRBD1 might be the D (5 bases). V lost 0 bases and J 0 bases, leaving 11 bases between the germline ends. This CDR3 region has 16 residues. The germline CDR1 and CDR2 sequences are MNHEY and SVGAGI. The CDR3 sequence: CASSYSGQETNYGYTF. The CDR3 region has the DNA TGTGCCAGCAGTTACTCGGGGCAGGAGACTAACTATGGCTACACCTTC.

This chain links TRBV4-3 with TRBJ1-2; a possible D gene is TRBD1 (6 bases). Germline V lookup: CDR1 LGHNA, CDR2 YSLEER. The V gene lost 0 bases and the J gene lost 8 bases, with 10 bases spanning the gap. CDR3 length: 13 residues. CDR3: CASSQEWGQGYTF. In DNA form, the CDR3 reads TGCGCCAGCAGCCAAGAATGGGGGCAGGGCTACACCTTC.

The chain couples TRBV13 to TRBJ1-3; D call uncertain. Per germline, CDR1 PRHDT and CDR2 FYEKMQ (reference sequence). Trimming removed 2 bases at V and 7 bases at J, with 9 bases between. The CDR3 sequence is 13 residues long. In DNA, the CDR3 is TGTGCCAGCAGCTTACAAGGGAGGAACACCATATATTTT. Translation gives CASSLQGRNTIYF.

The sample holds one count of this clone. The CDR3 nucleotides read TGTGCCAGCAGTTACTCGAGGAGCTCCTACAATGAGCAGTTCTTC. This encodes CASSYSRSSYNEQFF. The chain joins TRBV6-5 to TRBJ2-1, with unresolved D. Germline V lookup: CDR1 MNHEY, CDR2 SVGAGI. There are 15 residues in the CDR3. V shed 0 bases and J shed 0 bases, with 6 bases lying between them.

In this sample, this clone turned up a few times. The V call is TRBV21-1, the J call TRBJ1-2; the table names TRBD1, a call not compared with the DNA. TRBV21-1 is recorded as a pseudogene. The CDR3 length is 14 residues. The CDR3 is CASSKKRGPFGYTF. The CDR3 nucleotides read TGTGCCAGCAGCAAAAAAAGGGGGCCTTTTGGCTACACCTTC.

The genes are TRBV19 and TRBJ1-1, with D unresolved. Germline lookup yields CDR1 LNHDA and CDR2 SQIVND (reference sequence). Trimming pared 3 bases from V and 8 bases from J, leaving 10 bases between. The CDR3 consists of 12 residues. CDR3 region: CASSIFPGEAFF. CDR3 in DNA: TGTGCCAGTAGTATCTTTCCGGGGGAAGCTTTCTTT.

The chain joins TRBV28 to TRBJ2-1; 9 nucleotides agree with TRBD1. Germline values: CDR1 MDHEN, CDR2 SYDVKM. CDR3 length equals 15 residues. Trimming removed 8 bases from V and 4 bases from J; junction bases left unmatched: 9. The CDR3 region is CASGRDRDLYNEQFF. CDR3 nucleotide sequence: TGTGCCAGCGGCCGGGACAGGGATTTGTACAATGAGCAGTTCTTC.